The clone carrying this T cell receptor beta chain has a single count. The germline V gene has CDR1 MDHEN and CDR2 SYDVKM. V shed 8 bases and J 7 bases; nucleotides not matched to a gene: 4. The CDR3 is 13 residues long. The sample belongs to a study of blood T cell repertoires in COVID-19. Study background: Samples taken during acute and convalescent COVID-19 were collected in the United States, Italy and Spain. T cells, B-cell-depleted T cells, or PBMCs provided the cDNA or gDNA that served as material.

Per the original methods: Reference gene primer amplification gave nucleated cell count estimates. Assay used: immunoSEQ multiplex PCR; TCRdb lists only in-frame clones, some missing. V and J calls and clone size are given by that table; D and trimming were obtained from the DNA. The data contain about 250,000 clones, roughly four fifths of them seen just once; the ten biggest clones take up less than 20%. The chain is built from TRBV28 and TRBJ2-1, with 11 positions matching TRBD2. Sample: peripheral blood. This TCR came from a person aged 70 to 80 with COVID-19, enrolled during active disease. CDR3 nucleotide sequence: TGTGCCAGCCGGACTAGCGGGTATAATGAGCAGTTCTTC. Its translation: CASRTSGYNEQFF.